The 3 T cell receptor beta chains listed next were all sequenced from one sample in a study of T cell repertoires in cytomegalovirus infection. TCRdb ran MiXCR on the reads and lists one entry per CDR3 protein. The sample carries a few hundred thousand distinct CDR3 sequences, just under 35% recorded once. No antigen has been assigned to these receptors. The source was cultured PBMCs, collected from culture after CMV antigen stimulation. Receptors were obtained from a human donor in good health (CMV status not recorded). Some clones in this sample may be carry-over from other donors' samples.

This clonotype was seen repeatedly, ten times or more. This sequence joins TRBV7-2 and TRBJ2-3; no clear D gene. CDR3 length: 15 amino acids. Germline CDR1 reads SGHTA; CDR2 reads FQGNSA. Trimming removed 2 bases at V and 3 bases at J, with 12 bases between. CDR3 protein: CASSLSSSPTDTQYF. In nucleotides, the CDR3 is TGTGCCAGCAGCTTAAGCTCCTCCCCGACAGATACGCAGTATTTT.

This clonotype appeared a few times. The chain combines TRBV29-1 with TRBJ2-5, with TRBD1 matching 9 bases. Per the germline V gene, CDR1 is SQVTM and CDR2 is ANQGSEA. Losses at the gene ends were 2 bases for V and 4 bases for J; bases not matched to a gene: 8. The CDR3 is 15 residues long. The CDR3 DNA reads TGCAGCGTTGAACCAGACAGGGGGAGGTCAGAGACCCAGTACTTC. This sequence encodes CSVEPDRGRSETQYF. The full variable domain, rest sourced from reference TRBV29-1 and TRBJ2-5, is SAVISQKPSRDICQRGTSLTIQCQVDSQVTMMFWYRQQPGQSLTLIATANQGSEATYESGFVIDKFPISRPNLTFSTLTVSNMSPEDSSIYLCSVEPDRGRSETQYFGPGTRLLVL.

This chain uses TRBV7-2 with TRBJ1-5, with D unresolved. The germline CDR1 and CDR2 sequences are SGHTA and FQGNSA. The CDR3 is 13 residues long. Trimming left V 1 base short and J 3 bases short, with 4 bases between. The CDR3 region is CASSLEVNQPQHF. CDR3 coding DNA: TGTGCCAGCAGCTTAGAGGTCAATCAGCCCCAGCATTTT.